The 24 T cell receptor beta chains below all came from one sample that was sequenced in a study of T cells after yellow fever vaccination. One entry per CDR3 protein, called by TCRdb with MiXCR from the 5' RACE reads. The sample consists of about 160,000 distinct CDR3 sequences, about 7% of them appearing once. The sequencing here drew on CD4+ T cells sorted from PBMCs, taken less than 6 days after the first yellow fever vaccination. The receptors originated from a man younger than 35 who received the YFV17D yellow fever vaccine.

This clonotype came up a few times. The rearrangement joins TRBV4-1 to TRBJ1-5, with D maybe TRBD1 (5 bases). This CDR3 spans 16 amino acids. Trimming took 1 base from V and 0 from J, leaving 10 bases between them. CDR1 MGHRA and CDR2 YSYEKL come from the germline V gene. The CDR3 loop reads CASSQAAGFSNQPQHF. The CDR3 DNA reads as TGCGCCAGCAGCCAAGCGGCAGGGTTTAGCAATCAGCCCCAGCATTTT.

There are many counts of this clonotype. CDR3 nucleotide sequence: TGTGCCAGCAGCTTAGAGGGGGATGGCGAGCAGTACTTC. Its protein is CASSLEGDGEQYF. The chain recombines TRBV7-2 with TRBJ2-7; the D gene is possibly TRBD1 (6 bases). This CDR3 has 13 amino acids. Germline lookup yields CDR1 SGHTA and CDR2 FQGNSA. Trimming took 1 base from V and 6 from J, leaving 10 bases between them.

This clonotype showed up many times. The DNA for the CDR3 is TGTGCCAGCAGTTCGACTAGCGGGGGCCCAAGGGGGGATACGCAGTATTTT. This encodes CASSSTSGGPRGDTQYF. The chain combines TRBV12-3 or TRBV12-4 with TRBJ2-3; TRBD2 agrees at 12 bases. CDR3 size: 17 residues. Trimming removed 4 bases from V and 6 bases from J; junction bases left unmatched: 11.

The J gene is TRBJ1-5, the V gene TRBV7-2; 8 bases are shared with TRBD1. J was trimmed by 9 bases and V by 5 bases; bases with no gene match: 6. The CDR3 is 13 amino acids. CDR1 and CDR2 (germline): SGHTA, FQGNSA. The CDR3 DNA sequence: TGTGCCAGCAGCGTGGACAGGGAGAGGCCCCAGCATTTT. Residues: CASSVDRERPQHF.

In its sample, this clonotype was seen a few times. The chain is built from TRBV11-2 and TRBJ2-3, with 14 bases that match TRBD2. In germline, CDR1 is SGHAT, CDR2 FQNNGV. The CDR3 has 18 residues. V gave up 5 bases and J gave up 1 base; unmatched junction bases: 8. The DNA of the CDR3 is TGTGCCAGCAGCGCGACTAGCGGGGGGGCCCCTGGCACAGATACGCAGTATTTT. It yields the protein CASSATSGGAPGTDTQYF.

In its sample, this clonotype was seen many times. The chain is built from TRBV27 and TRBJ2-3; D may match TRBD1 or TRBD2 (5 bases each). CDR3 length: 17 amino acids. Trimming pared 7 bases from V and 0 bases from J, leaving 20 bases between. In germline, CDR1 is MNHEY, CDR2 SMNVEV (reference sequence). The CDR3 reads CASTPRGAGTSTDTQYF. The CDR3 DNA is TGTGCCAGCACCCCCCGAGGGGCCGGAACTAGCACAGATACGCAGTATTTT.

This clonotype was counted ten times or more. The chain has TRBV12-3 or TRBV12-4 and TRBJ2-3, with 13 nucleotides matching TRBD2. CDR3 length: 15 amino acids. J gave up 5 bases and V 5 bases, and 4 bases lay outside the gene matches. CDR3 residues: CASSPRLAGGDTQYF. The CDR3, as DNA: TGTGCCAGCAGTCCTCGACTAGCGGGGGGAGATACGCAGTATTTT.

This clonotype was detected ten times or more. DNA for the CDR3: TGTGCCAGCAGTAACACAGGGACCTACGAGCAGTACGTC. Amino acid sequence: CASSNTGTYEQYV. The rearrangement uses TRBV28 and TRBJ2-7; tentatively, D is TRBD1 (6 bases). CDR1 is MDHEN, CDR2 SYDVKM, per germline. Deletions cut 5 bases from V and 2 bases from J, with 10 bases between. This CDR3 is built from 13 residues.

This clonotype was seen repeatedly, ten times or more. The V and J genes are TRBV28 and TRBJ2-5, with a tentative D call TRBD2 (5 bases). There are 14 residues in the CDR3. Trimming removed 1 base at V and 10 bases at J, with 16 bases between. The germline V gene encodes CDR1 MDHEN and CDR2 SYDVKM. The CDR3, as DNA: TGTGCCAGCAGTTTATTAGGACGTCGAGGAGGCCAGTACTTC. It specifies CASSLLGRRGGQYF.

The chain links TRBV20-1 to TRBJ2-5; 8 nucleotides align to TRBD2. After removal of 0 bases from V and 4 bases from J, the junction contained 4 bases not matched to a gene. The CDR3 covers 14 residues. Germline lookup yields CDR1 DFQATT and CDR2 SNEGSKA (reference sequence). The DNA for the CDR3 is TGCAGTGCTAGAGATAGGAGCGGGGGAGAGACCCAGTACTTC. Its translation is CSARDRSGGETQYF.

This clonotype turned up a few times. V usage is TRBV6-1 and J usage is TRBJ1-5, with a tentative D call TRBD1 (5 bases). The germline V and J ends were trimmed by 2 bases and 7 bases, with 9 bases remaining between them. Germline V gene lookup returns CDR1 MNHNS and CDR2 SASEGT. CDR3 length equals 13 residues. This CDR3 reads CASSEMGEQPQHF. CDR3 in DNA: TGTGCCAGCAGTGAAATGGGGGAACAGCCCCAGCATTTT.

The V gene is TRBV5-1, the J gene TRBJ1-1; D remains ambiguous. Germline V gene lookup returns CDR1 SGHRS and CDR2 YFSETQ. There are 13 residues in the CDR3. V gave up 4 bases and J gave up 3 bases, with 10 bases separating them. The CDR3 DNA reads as TGCGCCAGCAGCCGCCCTGGGCACACTGAAGCTTTCTTT. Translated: CASSRPGHTEAFF.

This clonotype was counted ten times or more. The CDR3: CASSLNGGEETQYF. The CDR3 DNA reads as TGTGCCAGCAGCTTGAACGGGGGGGAAGAGACCCAGTACTTC. The V gene is TRBV7-3, the J gene TRBJ2-5; 8 nucleotides agree with TRBD2. Germline values: CDR1 SGHTA, CDR2 FQGTGA. Trimming removed 3 bases from V and 3 bases from J; junction bases left unmatched: 3. The CDR3 contains 14 residues.

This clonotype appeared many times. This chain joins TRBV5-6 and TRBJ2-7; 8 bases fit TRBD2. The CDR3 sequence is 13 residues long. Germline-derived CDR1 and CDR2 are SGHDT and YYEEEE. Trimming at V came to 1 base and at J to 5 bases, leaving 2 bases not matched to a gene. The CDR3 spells CASSLSLADEQYF. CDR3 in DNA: TGTGCCAGCAGCTTGTCACTAGCGGACGAGCAGTACTTC.

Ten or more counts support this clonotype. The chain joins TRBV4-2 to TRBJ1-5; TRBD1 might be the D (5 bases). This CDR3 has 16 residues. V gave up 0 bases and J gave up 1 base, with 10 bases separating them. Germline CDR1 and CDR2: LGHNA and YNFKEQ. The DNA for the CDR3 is TGTGCCAGCAGCCAAGATAAGGGGAAGAGCAATCAGCCCCAGCATTTT. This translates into CASSQDKGKSNQPQHF.

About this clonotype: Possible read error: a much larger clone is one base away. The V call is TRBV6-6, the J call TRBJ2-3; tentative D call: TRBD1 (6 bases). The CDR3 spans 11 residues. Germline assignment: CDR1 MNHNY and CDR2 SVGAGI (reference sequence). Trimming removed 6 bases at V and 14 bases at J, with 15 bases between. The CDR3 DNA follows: TGTGCCAGCAGCCAGACAGGAATCATGTATTTT. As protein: CASSQTGIMYF.

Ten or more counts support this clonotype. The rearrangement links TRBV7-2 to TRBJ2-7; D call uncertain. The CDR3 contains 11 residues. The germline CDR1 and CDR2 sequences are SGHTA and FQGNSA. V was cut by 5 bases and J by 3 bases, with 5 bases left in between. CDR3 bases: TGTGCCAGCAGCCTCTTCTACGAGCAGTACTTC. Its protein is CASSLFYEQYF.

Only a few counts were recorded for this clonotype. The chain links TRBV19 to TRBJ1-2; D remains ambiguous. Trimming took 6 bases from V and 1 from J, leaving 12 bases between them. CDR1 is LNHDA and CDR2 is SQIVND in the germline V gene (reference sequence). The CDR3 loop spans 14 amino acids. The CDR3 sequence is CASSGPTLNYGYTF. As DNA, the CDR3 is TGTGCCAGTAGCGGACCGACCCTTAACTATGGCTACACCTTC.

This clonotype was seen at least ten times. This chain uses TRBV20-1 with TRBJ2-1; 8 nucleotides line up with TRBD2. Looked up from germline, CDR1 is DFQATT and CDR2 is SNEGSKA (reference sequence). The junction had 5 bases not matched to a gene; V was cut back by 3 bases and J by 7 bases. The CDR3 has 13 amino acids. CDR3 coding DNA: TGCAGTGCTAGGCCACTAGCGGCAAATGAGCAGTTCTTC. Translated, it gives CSARPLAANEQFF.

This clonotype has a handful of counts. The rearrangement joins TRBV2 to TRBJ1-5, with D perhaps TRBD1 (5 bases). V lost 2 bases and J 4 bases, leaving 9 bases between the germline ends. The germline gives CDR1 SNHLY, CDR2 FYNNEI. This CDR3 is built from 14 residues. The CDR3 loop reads CASSELGENQPQHF. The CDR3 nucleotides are TGTGCCAGCAGTGAATTAGGGGAGAATCAGCCCCAGCATTTT. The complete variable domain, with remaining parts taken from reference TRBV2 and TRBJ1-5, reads EPEVTQTPSHQVTQMGQEVILRCVPISNHLYFYWYRQILGQKVEFLVSFYNNEISEKSEIFDDQFSVERPDGSNFTLKIRSTKLEDSAMYFCASSELGENQPQHFGDGTRLSIL.

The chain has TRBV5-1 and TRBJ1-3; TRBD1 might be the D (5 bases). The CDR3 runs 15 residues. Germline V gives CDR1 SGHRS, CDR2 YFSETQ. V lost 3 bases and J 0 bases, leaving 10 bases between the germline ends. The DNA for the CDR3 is TGCGCCAGCAGCTCGGGACCGGTCTCTGGAAACACCATATATTTT. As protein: CASSSGPVSGNTIYF.

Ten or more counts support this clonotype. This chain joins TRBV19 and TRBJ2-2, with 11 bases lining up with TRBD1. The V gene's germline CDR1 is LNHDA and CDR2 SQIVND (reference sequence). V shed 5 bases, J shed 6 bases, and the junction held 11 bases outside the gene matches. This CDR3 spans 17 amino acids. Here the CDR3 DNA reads TGTGCCAGTAGTGCAGGACAGGGGGCCGCCCGCGCCGGGGAGCTGTTTTTT. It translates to CASSAGQGAARAGELFF.

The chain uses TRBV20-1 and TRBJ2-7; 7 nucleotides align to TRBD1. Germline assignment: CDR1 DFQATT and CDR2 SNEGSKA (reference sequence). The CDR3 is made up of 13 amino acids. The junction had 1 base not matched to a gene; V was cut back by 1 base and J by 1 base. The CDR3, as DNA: TGCAGTGCTAGAGGACAGGGATCCTACGAGCAGTACGTC. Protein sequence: CSARGQGSYEQYV.

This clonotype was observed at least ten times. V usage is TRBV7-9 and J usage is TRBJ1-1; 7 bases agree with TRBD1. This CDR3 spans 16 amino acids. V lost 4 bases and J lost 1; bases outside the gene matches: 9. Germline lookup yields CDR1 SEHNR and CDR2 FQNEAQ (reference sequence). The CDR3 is CASSSTGDGANTEAFF. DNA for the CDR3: TGTGCCAGCAGCTCTACAGGGGACGGGGCGAACACTGAAGCTTTCTTT.